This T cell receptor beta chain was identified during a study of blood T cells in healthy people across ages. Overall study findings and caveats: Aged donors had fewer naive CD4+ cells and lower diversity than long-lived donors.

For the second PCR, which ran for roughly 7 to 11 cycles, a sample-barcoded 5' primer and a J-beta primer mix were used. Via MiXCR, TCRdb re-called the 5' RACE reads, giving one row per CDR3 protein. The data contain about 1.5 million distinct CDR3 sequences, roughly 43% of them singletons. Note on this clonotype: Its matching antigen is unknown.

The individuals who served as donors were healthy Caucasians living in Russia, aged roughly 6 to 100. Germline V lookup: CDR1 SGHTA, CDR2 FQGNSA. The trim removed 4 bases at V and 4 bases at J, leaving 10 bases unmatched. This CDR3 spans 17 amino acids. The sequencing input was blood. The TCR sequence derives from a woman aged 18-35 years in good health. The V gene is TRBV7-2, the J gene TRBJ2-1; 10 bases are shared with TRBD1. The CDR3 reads CASSYNPGQGYYNEQFF. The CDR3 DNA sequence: TGTGCCAGCAGCTACAACCCGGGACAGGGGTATTACAATGAGCAGTTCTTC.